In its sample, the clone carrying this T cell receptor (beta chain) was seen many times. Antigen unknown. The germline V gene encodes CDR1 MDHEN and CDR2 SYDVKM. The length of the CDR3 is 17 residues. Trimming took off 6 bases at V and 8 bases at J, with 25 bases between the two ends. TCR beta CDR3 sequences were amplified from RNA transcripts. HTBI primers were employed in a first-round RT-PCR of the TCR CDR3. One entry per CDR3 protein results from TCRdb running MiXCR on the multiplex PCR reads. Here the sample spans 350,000 to 500,000 distinct CDR3 sequences, approximately 14% being singletons. The sample comes from a study of T cells in Graves' hyperthyroidism and ophthalmopathy. Stable hyperthyroidism: no ophthalmopathy progression over 18 months of follow-up. Uncontrolled infection, other autoimmune disease, pregnancy or lactation barred patients from enrollment. Study observations and caveats: Before onset, ophthalmopathy was predicted by the model a median about 6.2 months earlier. Most thyroid clonotypes expanded above 0.001 appeared in blood too.

This TCR was recovered from a woman between 18 and 30 years old with Graves' hyperthyroidism. V usage is TRBV28 and J usage is TRBJ1-4, with D possibly TRBD1 on 5 matching bases. Source material: blood. The CDR3 bases are TGTGCCAGCAGCACTGGGAAAGACACCGGGGGTCGAGAAAAACTGTTTTTT. Encoded protein: CASSTGKDTGGREKLFF.